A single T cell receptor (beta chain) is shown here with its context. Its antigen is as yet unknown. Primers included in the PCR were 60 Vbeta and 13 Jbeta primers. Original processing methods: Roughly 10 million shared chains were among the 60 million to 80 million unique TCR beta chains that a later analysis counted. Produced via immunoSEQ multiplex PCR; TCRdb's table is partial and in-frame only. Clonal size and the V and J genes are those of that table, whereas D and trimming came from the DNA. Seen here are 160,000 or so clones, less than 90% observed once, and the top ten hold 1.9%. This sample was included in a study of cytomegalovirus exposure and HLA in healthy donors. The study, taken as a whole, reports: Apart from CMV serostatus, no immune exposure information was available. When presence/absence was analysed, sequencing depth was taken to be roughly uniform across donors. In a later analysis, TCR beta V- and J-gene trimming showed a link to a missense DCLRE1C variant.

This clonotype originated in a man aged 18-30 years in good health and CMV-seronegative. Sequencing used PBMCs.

The CDR3 reads CASSPDGMTGELFF. The CDR3 bases are TGTGCCAGCAGCCCCGACGGGATGACCGGGGAGCTGTTTTTT. The V call is TRBV9, the J call TRBJ2-2; tentatively, D is TRBD2 (5 bases). This CDR3 comprises 14 residues. Germline assignment: CDR1 SGDLS and CDR2 YYNGEE. V was clipped by 4 bases and J by 5 bases, with 12 bases between them.